This TCR beta chain appears in the sequencing data of a study of CD8 T cells in Susac syndrome. Study outcomes and limitations: The number of individuals included in the study's TCR sequencing and HLA analysis was acknowledged as relatively small.

The CDR3 has 12 amino acids. Between the trimmed V and J ends, which lost 3 bases and 4 bases, there was a span of 4 bases. CDR1 is SGDLS and CDR2 is YYNGEE in the germline V gene. A quantity of about 0.45 to 1 ug RNA underwent reverse transcription using random hexamers. Multiplex immunoSEQ PCR targeted 54 Vbeta and 13 Jbeta TCR beta segments. TCRdb re-called the immunoSEQ multiplex PCR reads with MiXCR, one entry per CDR3 protein. Of about 140,000 distinct CDR3 sequences in the sample, around 94% were seen once. Concerning this clonotype: Its antigen is still unknown.

The chain carries TRBV9 and TRBJ2-2; no reliable D call. The sequence derives from a human donor in good health. Specimen: CD8+ T cells from PBMCs. CDR3 sequence: CASSGTTGELFF. As DNA, the CDR3 is TGTGCCAGCAGCGGCACCACCGGGGAGCTGTTTTTT.